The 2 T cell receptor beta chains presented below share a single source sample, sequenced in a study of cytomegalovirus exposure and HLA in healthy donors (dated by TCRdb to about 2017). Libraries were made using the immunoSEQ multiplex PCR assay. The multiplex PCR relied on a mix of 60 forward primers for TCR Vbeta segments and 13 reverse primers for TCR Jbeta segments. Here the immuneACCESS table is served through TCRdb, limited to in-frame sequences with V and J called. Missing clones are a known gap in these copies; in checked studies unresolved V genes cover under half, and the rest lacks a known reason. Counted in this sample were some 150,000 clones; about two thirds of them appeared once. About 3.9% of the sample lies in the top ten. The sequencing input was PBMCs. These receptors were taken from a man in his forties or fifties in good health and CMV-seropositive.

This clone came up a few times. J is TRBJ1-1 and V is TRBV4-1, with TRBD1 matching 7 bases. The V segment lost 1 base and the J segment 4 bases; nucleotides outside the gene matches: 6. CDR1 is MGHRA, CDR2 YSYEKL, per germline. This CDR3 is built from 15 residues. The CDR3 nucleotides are TGCGCCAGCAGCCAAGGCGGAAACAGGGGCACTGAAGCTTTCTTT. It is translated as CASSQGGNRGTEAFF.

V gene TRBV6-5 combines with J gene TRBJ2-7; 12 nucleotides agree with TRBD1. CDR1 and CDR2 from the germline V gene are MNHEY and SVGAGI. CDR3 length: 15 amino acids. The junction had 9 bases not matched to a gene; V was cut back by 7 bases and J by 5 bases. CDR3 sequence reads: CASKRLRDRGHEQYF. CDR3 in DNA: TGTGCCAGCAAACGTCTTCGGGACAGGGGGCACGAGCAGTACTTC.